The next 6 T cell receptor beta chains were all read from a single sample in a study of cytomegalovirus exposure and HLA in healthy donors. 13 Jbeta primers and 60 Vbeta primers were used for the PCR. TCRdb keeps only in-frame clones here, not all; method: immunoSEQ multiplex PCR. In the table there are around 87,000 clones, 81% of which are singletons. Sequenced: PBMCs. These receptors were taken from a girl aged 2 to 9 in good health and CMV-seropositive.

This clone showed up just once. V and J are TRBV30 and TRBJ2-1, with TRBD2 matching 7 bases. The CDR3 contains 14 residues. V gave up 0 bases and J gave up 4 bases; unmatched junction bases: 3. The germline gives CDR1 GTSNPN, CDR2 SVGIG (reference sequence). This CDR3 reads CAWSVTGRYNEQFF. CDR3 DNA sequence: TGTGCCTGGAGTGTAACCGGGAGGTACAATGAGCAGTTCTTC.

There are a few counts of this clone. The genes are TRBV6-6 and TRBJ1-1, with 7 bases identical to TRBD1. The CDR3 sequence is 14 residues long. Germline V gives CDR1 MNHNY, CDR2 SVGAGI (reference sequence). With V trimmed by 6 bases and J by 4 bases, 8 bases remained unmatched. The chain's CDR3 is CASRRLPGGTEAFF. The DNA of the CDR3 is TGTGCCAGCAGGAGACTCCCAGGGGGCACTGAAGCTTTCTTT.

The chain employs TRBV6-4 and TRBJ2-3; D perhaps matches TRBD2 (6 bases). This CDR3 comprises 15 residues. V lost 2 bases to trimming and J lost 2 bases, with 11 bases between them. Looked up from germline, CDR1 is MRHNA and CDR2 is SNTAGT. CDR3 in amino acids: CASSDNGGTTDTQYF. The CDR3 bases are TGTGCCAGCAGTGACAACGGCGGGACCACAGATACGCAGTATTTT.

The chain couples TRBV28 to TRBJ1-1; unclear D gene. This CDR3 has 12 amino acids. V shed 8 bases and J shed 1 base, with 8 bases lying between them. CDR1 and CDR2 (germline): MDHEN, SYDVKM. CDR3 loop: CASLLQNTEAFF. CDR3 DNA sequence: TGTGCCAGCCTTTTACAGAACACTGAAGCTTTCTTT.

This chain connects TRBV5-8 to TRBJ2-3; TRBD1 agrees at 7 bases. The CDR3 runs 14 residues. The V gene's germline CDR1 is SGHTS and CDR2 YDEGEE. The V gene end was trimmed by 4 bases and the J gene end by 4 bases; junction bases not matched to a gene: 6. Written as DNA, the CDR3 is TGTGCCAGCAGCGGCGACAGGGCCCCAGATACGCAGTATTTT. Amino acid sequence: CASSGDRAPDTQYF.

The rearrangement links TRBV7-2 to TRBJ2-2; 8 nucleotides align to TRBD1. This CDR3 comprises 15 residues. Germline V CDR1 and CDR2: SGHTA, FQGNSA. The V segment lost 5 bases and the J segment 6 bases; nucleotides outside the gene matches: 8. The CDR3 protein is CASSPGQGFAGELFF. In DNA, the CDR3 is TGTGCCAGCAGCCCCGGACAGGGTTTCGCCGGGGAGCTGTTTTTT.